The rows below give T cell receptor beta chains drawn from one sample of a study of regulatory T cells in long-lasting Graves disease. TCRdb re-called the multiplex PCR reads with MiXCR, one entry per CDR3 protein. This table has 400,000 to 450,000 distinct CDR3 sequences, 20% to 25% appearing once. The specimen comprised peripheral blood mononuclear cells (PBMCs), sampled when the disease was refractory, from a patient treated with antithyroid drugs. These receptors all come from a female donor with Graves disease. Each CDR3 is given with its conserved first and last residue. A D gene is named only where the DNA matches it firmly. Where a row states a size, it is once, few, many or the class of an expanded clone; other rows omit it.

TRBD1,TRBJ2-5,TRBV5-4,-,TGTGCCAGCAGCCGGACAGGGGGCCGGGAGACCCAGTACTTC,CASSRTGGRETQYF
-,TRBJ2-7,TRBV7-6,-,TGTGCCAGCAGCTTATCCCCTGCACCCTCTCTCGAGCAGTACTTC,CASSLSPAPSLEQYF
-,TRBJ1-1,TRBV4-2,few,TGTGCCAGCAGCCAAGGTGGGGGATCTGAAGCTTTCTTT,CASSQGGGSEAFF
TRBD2,TRBJ2-1,TRBV7-3,few,TGTGCCAGCAGCGTAGCGGGAGGGCAGGATGAGCAGTTCTTC,CASSVAGGQDEQFF
TRBD2,TRBJ2-2,TRBV6-1,-,TGTGCCAGTGTCATCCGGGAGGGCGGGACCGGGGAGCTGTTTTTT,CASVIREGGTGELFF
TRBD1,TRBJ1-2,TRBV24-1,few,TGTGCCACCGGTGATACAGGGGCCGACTATGGCTACACCTTC,CATGDTGADYGYTF
-,TRBJ2-7,TRBV12-3/TRBV12-4,-,TGTGCCAGCAGTTTTCCCAGAGGAGAGCAGTACTTC,CASSFPRGEQYF
-,TRBJ2-5,TRBV10-2,many,TGCGCCAGCAGCGATCTCCTACAGAAAGAGACCCAGTACTTC,CASSDLLQKETQYF
-,TRBJ1-1,TRBV2,few,TGTGCCAGCACGTCCAGCTACTTT,CASTSSYF
-,TRBJ2-7,TRBV27,-,TGTGCCAGCAGCCCCTCCATTGGACCCTACGAGCAGTACTTC,CASSPSIGPYEQYF
-,TRBJ1-1,TRBV30,many,TGTGCCTGGAGTGACCGGGGCATTCGCCGGACTTGGGCTGAAGCTTTCTTT,CAWSDRGIRRTWAEAFF
TRBD2,TRBJ2-5,TRBV5-1,few,TGCGCCAGCAGCTTAGGGGCGGGAGCCCCAGAGACCCAGTACTTC,CASSLGAGAPETQYF
-,TRBJ1-6,TRBV19,-,TGTGCCAGTAGTATCGGGGTACGTTCACCCCTCCACTTT,CASSIGVRSPLHF
-,TRBJ2-5,TRBV3-1,many,TGTGCCAGCAGCCGGGCGGGTACTCAAGAGACCCAGTACTTC,CASSRAGTQETQYF
TRBD1,TRBJ1-5,TRBV7-8,-,TGTGCCAGCAGCCTAAGACAGGGTGGGCAGCCCCAGCATTTT,CASSLRQGGQPQHF
TRBD1,TRBJ2-7,TRBV7-2,once,TGTGCCAGCAGCTCCAGAGCCGGGACAGGGTTACACGAGCAGTACTTC,CASSSRAGTGLHEQYF
-,TRBJ1-2,TRBV29-1,few,TGCAGCGTTAGGTCCACAGTGGATGGCTACACCTTC,CSVRSTVDGYTF
-,TRBJ2-7,TRBV11-2,few,TGTGCCAGCAGCTTAGCGTTCGGACCTAACTACGAGCAGTACTTC,CASSLAFGPNYEQYF
-,TRBJ1-2,TRBV28,many,TGTGCCAGCAGTTTGCTGGGGCCCTATGGCTACACCTTC,CASSLLGPYGYTF
TRBD2,TRBJ2-2,TRBV3-1,-,TGTGCCAGCAGCCTCAAGCTAGCGGGACCCGGGGAGCTGTTTTTT,CASSLKLAGPGELFF